Below, 20 T cell receptor beta chains from the same sample are listed, as sequenced in a study of graft-versus-host responses after intestinal transplantation. Assay: immunoSEQ multiplex PCR; the TCRdb copy retains only in-frame clones and omits some. The data show some 48,000 clones, roughly 96% seen once. These TCRs' antigens remain unknown. This sample comprised unstimulated CD8+ T cells sorted from spleen or lymph node cells, obtained before transplant. Every receptor here comes from a human donor who was the organ donor for an intestinal transplant.

The V and J genes are TRBV28 and TRBJ1-5; TRBD1 agrees at 12 bases. The CDR3 spans 17 residues. The V segment lost 5 bases and the J segment 6 bases; nucleotides outside the gene matches: 11. Per the germline V gene, CDR1 is MDHEN and CDR2 is SYDVKM. DNA of the CDR3: TGTGCCAGCAGTCCCGGGACAGGGGGCTTGGGGGGTCAGCCCCAGCATTTT. Translated: CASSPGTGGLGGQPQHF.

The chain is built from TRBV30 and TRBJ1-1, with TRBD1 as a possible D gene (6 bases). The CDR3 consists of 11 residues. Per germline, CDR1 GTSNPN and CDR2 SVGIG (reference sequence). Trimming took off 3 bases at V and 8 bases at J, with 10 bases between the two ends. The CDR3 loop is CAWRAGTEAFF. CDR3 bases: TGTGCCTGGAGAGCCGGGACAGAAGCTTTCTTT.

The chain uses TRBV7-9 and TRBJ2-3; D is uncertain. Trimming removed 3 bases from V and 4 bases from J, with 11 bases in between. The CDR3 covers 14 residues. Per germline, CDR1 SEHNR and CDR2 FQNEAQ (reference sequence). In nucleotides, the CDR3 is TGTGCCAGCAGCTTGCCTTTTGCCTCAGATACGCAGTATTTT. This sequence encodes CASSLPFASDTQYF.

The V and J genes are TRBV6-1 and TRBJ1-5; weak D call: TRBD1 (5 bases). The CDR3 covers 13 residues. V was clipped by 8 bases and J by 7 bases, with 15 bases between them. CDR1 and CDR2 from the germline V gene are MNHNS and SASEGT. CDR3 nucleotide sequence: TGTGCCAGCCTTGACAGTTTGGGGCAGCCCCAGCATTTT. Protein product: CASLDSLGQPQHF.

The chain combines TRBV7-2 with TRBJ2-2; TRBD2 matches 12 bases. From germline, CDR1 is SGHTA and CDR2 FQGNSA. CDR3 length: 18 amino acids. Losses at the gene ends were 3 bases for V and 0 bases for J; bases not matched to a gene: 5. The CDR3 sequence: CASSFPTSGGSNTGELFF. CDR3 DNA: TGTGCCAGCAGCTTCCCGACTAGCGGGGGCTCGAACACCGGGGAGCTGTTTTTT.

This clone was seen once. The J gene is TRBJ1-5, the V gene TRBV28; D not certain. The V gene lost 3 bases and the J gene lost 5 bases, with 14 bases spanning the gap. Germline CDR1 and CDR2: MDHEN and SYDVKM. This CDR3 spans 15 amino acids. The CDR3 nucleotides read TGTGCCAGCAGTTTGGGTCTAAACCCGGATCAGCCCCAGCATTTT. It specifies CASSLGLNPDQPQHF.

This rearrangement joins TRBV30 to TRBJ2-7; D remains unclear. Deletions cut 4 bases from V and 4 bases from J, with 8 bases between. This CDR3 has 11 amino acids. Germline CDR1 reads GTSNPN; CDR2 reads SVGIG (reference sequence). The chain's CDR3 is CAWKHQYEQYF. The CDR3, as DNA: TGTGCCTGGAAGCATCAGTACGAGCAGTACTTC.

CDR3 sequence reads: CASSPITGTNHGGNQPQHF. The CDR3 DNA is TGTGCCAGCAGCCCAATAACCGGGACAAACCATGGAGGCAATCAGCCCCAGCATTTT. J is TRBJ1-5 and V is TRBV7-8; possibly TRBD1 for D (6 bases). Germline loops: CDR1 SGHVS, CDR2 FQNEAQ. Trimming stripped 5 bases from V and 2 bases from J, with 25 bases between. The CDR3 extends over 19 amino acids. The full variable domain, with the rest looked up from reference TRBV7-8 and TRBJ1-5, is GAGVSQSPRYKVAKRGQDVALRCDPISGHVSLFWYQQALGQGPEFLTYFQNEAQLDKSGLPSDRFFAERPEGSVSTLKIQRTQQEDSAVYLCASSPITGTNHGGNQPQHFGDGTRLSIL.

The chain uses TRBV28 and TRBJ2-3, with TRBD2 identical over 11 bases. Trimming took 6 bases from V and 3 from J; bases not matched to a gene: 5. The CDR3 has 15 amino acids. Looked up from germline, CDR1 is MDHEN and CDR2 is SYDVKM. The CDR3 reads CASRGLAEQTDTQYF. The CDR3, as DNA: TGTGCCAGCAGGGGACTAGCGGAGCAGACAGATACGCAGTATTTT.

In this sample, this clone turned up once. The genes are TRBV9 and TRBJ2-3; no definite D call. Germline V lookup: CDR1 SGDLS, CDR2 YYNGEE. The CDR3 covers 13 residues. V dropped 3 bases and J dropped 1 base, with 6 bases sitting between them. CDR3 residues: CASSADGTDTQYF. The CDR3 coding sequence is TGTGCCAGCAGCGCCGATGGCACAGATACGCAGTATTTT.

This clone has just one count. The chain uses TRBV4-2 and TRBJ2-5, with TRBD2 identical over 9 bases. The CDR3 has 16 amino acids. With 0 bases clipped from V and 5 bases from J, the junction kept 7 bases outside the gene matches. Per the germline V gene, CDR1 is LGHNA and CDR2 is YNFKEQ. The CDR3 nucleotides read TGTGCCAGCAGCCAAGACTCAGCGGGGGGCCGGGAGACCCAGTACTTC. This translates into CASSQDSAGGRETQYF.

The genes are TRBV4-1 and TRBJ1-5; no reliable D call. The CDR3 has 13 residues. Between the trimmed V and J ends, which lost 1 base and 6 bases, there was a span of 7 bases. Germline V gene data show CDR1 as MGHRA and CDR2 as YSYEKL. This CDR3 is CASSQVASQPQHF. As DNA, the CDR3 is TGCGCCAGCAGCCAAGTAGCTTCTCAGCCCCAGCATTTT.

The chain has TRBV5-4 and TRBJ2-7; the match to TRBD2 covers 8 bases. V was clipped by 0 bases and J by 5 bases; unmatched bases: 13. Germline lookup yields CDR1 SGHNT and CDR2 YYREEE (reference sequence). CDR3 length equals 17 residues. The CDR3 protein is CASSLAVGAGGVNEQYF. The CDR3 DNA follows: TGTGCCAGCAGCTTGGCGGTTGGTGCGGGGGGCGTCAACGAGCAGTACTTC.

J is TRBJ2-2 and V is TRBV7-3; a possible D gene is TRBD1 (7 bases). With 3 bases removed from V and 0 bases from J, the gap between germline ends came to 11 bases. Germline V CDR1 and CDR2: SGHTA, FQGTGA. The CDR3 runs 16 residues. The CDR3 DNA sequence: TGTGCCAGCAGCTTCGACAGGGAGGCGAACACCGGGGAGCTGTTTTTT. Amino acids: CASSFDREANTGELFF.

The chain recombines TRBV4-1 with TRBJ2-2, with D possibly TRBD1 on 6 matching bases. V lost 3 bases and J lost 7, with 15 bases in between. There are 15 residues in the CDR3. Germline CDR1 MGHRA, CDR2 YSYEKL. The CDR3, as DNA: TGCGCCAGCAGCCAGGGATCAGGGGTGGTCGGGGAGCTGTTTTTT. Translated, it gives CASSQGSGVVGELFF.

The V call is TRBV30, the J call TRBJ1-2; D unresolved. Trimming left V 4 bases short and J 3 bases short, with 9 bases between. This CDR3 contains 12 residues. Germline CDR1 GTSNPN, CDR2 SVGIG (reference sequence). CDR3 sequence: CAWTTSDYGYTF. For the CDR3, the DNA is TGTGCCTGGACAACCTCCGACTATGGCTACACCTTC.

The chain employs TRBV27 and TRBJ2-3, with D perhaps matching TRBD1 (5 bases). The CDR3 is made up of 16 amino acids. Deletions cut 5 bases from V and 0 bases from J, with 15 bases between. The germline gives CDR1 MNHEY, CDR2 SMNVEV (reference sequence). CDR3 protein: CASSVLGPLSTDTQYF. The CDR3 DNA is TGTGCCAGCAGTGTCCTGGGGCCACTTAGCACAGATACGCAGTATTTT.

This chain connects TRBV7-2 to TRBJ2-1; 9 bases are a match to TRBD1. Germline values: CDR1 SGHTA, CDR2 FQGNSA. V dropped 6 bases and J dropped 5; count of bases not matched to a gene: 14. The CDR3 covers 17 residues. The CDR3 DNA sequence: TGTGCCAGCAGATCCCCGCGGGACAGGGAATGGGACAATGAGCAGTTCTTC. This translates into CASRSPRDREWDNEQFF.

This clone was seen just once. The chain is built from TRBV4-1 and TRBJ2-7; 11 bases are a match to TRBD1. Germline lookup yields CDR1 MGHRA and CDR2 YSYEKL. The CDR3 loop spans 15 amino acids. The junction had 6 bases not matched to a gene; V was cut back by 4 bases and J by 4 bases. CDR3 amino acids: CASSPHGTGGYEQYF. The CDR3 region has the DNA TGCGCCAGCAGCCCGCACGGGACAGGGGGGTACGAGCAGTACTTC.

The chain combines TRBV28 with TRBJ2-2, with a tentative D call TRBD1 (5 bases). This CDR3 spans 13 amino acids. V lost 5 bases and J 10 bases, leaving 14 bases between the germline ends. Germline values: CDR1 MDHEN, CDR2 SYDVKM. CDR3 sequence: CASSALGDLELFF. Written as DNA, the CDR3 is TGTGCCAGCAGTGCGTTAGGGGATTTGGAGCTGTTTTTT.